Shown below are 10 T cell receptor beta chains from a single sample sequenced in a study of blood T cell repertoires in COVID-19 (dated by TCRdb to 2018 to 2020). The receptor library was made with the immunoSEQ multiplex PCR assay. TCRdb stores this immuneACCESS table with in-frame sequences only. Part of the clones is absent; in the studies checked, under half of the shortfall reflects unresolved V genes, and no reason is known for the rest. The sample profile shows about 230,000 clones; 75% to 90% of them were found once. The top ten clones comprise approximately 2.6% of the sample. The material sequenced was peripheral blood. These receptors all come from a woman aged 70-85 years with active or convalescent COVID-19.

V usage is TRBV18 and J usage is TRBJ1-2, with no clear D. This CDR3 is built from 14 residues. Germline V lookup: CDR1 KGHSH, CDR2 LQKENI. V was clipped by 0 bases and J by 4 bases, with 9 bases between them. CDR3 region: CASSPPAGVYGYTF. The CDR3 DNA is TGTGCCAGCTCACCACCAGCCGGAGTCTATGGCTACACCTTC.

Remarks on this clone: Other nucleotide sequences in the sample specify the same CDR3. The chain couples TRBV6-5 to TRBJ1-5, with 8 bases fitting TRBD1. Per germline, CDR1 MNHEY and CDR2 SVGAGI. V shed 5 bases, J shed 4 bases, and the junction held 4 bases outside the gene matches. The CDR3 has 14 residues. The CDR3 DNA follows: TGTGCCAGCAGTCTTCAGGGGGCGAATCAGCCCCAGCATTTT. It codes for CASSLQGANQPQHF.

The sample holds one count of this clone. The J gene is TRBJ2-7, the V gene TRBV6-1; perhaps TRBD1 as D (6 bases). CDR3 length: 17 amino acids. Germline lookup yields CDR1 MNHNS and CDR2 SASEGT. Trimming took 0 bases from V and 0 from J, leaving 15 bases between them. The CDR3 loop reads CASSEAWDTSSSYEQYF. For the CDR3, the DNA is TGTGCCAGCAGTGAAGCATGGGACACATCATCCTCCTACGAGCAGTACTTC.

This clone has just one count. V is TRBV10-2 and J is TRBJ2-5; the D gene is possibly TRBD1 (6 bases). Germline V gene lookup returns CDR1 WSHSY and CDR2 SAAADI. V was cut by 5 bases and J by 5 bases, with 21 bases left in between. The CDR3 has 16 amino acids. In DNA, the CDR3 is TGCGCCAGCAGTCACGGGACACTTGACTCGGGGGAGACCCAGTACTTC. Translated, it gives CASSHGTLDSGETQYF.

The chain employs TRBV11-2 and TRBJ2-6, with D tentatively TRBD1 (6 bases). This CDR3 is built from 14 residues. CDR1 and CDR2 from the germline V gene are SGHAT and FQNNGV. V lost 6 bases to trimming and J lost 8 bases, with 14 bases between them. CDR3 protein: CASRPNQGTNVLTF. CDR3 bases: TGTGCCAGCAGACCCAATCAGGGGACCAACGTCCTGACTTTC.

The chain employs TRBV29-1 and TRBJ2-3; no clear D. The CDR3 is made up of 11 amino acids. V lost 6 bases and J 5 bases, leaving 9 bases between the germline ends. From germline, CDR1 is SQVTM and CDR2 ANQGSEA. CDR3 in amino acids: CSVTPQDTQYF. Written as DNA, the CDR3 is TGCAGCGTCACACCGCAAGATACGCAGTATTTT.

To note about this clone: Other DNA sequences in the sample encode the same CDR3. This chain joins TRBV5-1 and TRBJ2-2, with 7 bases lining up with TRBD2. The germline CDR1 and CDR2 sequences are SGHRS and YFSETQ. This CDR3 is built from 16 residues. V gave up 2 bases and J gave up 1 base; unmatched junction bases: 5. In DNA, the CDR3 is TGCGCCAGCAGCTTAGGCCTAGCGGTGAACACCGGGGAGCTGTTTTTT. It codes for CASSLGLAVNTGELFF.

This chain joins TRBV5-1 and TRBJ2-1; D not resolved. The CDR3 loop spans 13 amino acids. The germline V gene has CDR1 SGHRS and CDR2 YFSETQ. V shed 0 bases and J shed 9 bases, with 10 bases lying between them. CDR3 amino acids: CASSLEFRSEQFF. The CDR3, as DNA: TGCGCCAGCAGCTTGGAGTTTCGCAGTGAGCAGTTCTTC.

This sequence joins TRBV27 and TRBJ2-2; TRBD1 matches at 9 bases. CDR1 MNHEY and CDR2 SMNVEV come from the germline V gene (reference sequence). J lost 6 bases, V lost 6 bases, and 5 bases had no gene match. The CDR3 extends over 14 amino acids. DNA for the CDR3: TGTGCCAGCAGCACCAGGACAGGGGCCGGGGAGCTGTTTTTT. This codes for CASSTRTGAGELFF.

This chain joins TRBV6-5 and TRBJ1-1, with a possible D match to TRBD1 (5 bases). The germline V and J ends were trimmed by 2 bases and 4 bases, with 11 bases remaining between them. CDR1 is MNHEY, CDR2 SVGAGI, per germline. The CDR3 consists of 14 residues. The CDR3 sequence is CASSYDPGGTEAFF. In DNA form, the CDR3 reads TGTGCCAGCAGTTACGATCCCGGGGGCACTGAAGCTTTCTTT.